The 8 T cell receptor beta chains below were found in one sample sequenced in a study of T cell repertoires in cytomegalovirus infection. TCRdb reprocessed the reads with MiXCR, giving one entry per CDR3 protein. The sample includes 250,000 or so distinct CDR3 sequences, around 12% of them seen just once. The sample was PBMCs. The receptors derive from a human donor in good health (CMV status not recorded). Some clones in this sample may be carry-over from other donors' samples.

This clonotype has at least ten counts. This rearrangement joins TRBV6-2 or TRBV6-3 to TRBJ2-1; no reliable D call. The CDR3 covers 17 residues. V lost 6 bases and J lost 7, with 25 bases in between. Germline assignment: CDR1 MNHEY and CDR2 SVGEGT. The CDR3 coding sequence is TGTGCCAGCAGCCTCGAATGGGTGCCCCGGCGAAATAATGAGCAGTTCTTC. This codes for CASSLEWVPRRNNEQFF.

This clonotype was seen ten or more times. V gene TRBV7-2 combines with J gene TRBJ2-3; tentative D call: TRBD1 (5 bases). V dropped 0 bases and J dropped 13 bases, with 14 bases sitting between them. This CDR3 has 13 residues. The germline V gene has CDR1 SGHTA and CDR2 FQGNSA. CDR3 in amino acids: CASSLAGQGSEYF. In nucleotides, the CDR3 is TGTGCCAGCAGCTTAGCTGGGCAGGGCTCGGAGTATTTT.

This sequence joins TRBV24-1 and TRBJ2-1, with D possibly called TRBD1 or TRBD2 (5 bases each). Germline lookup yields CDR1 KGHDR and CDR2 SFDVKD. The CDR3 is made up of 12 amino acids. Trimming stripped 4 bases from V and 14 bases from J, with 14 bases between. The CDR3 protein is CATSEIEGIEFF. In DNA form, the CDR3 reads TGTGCCACCAGTGAAATAGAGGGGATAGAGTTCTTC.

J is TRBJ2-6 and V is TRBV11-2; tentative D call: TRBD2 (6 bases). The V and J ends lost 3 bases and 0 bases respectively, with 12 bases between them. Looked up from germline, CDR1 is SGHAT and CDR2 is FQNNGV. CDR3 length equals 17 residues. The CDR3: CASSFGGDSSGANVLTF. The CDR3 DNA follows: TGTGCCAGCAGCTTTGGCGGGGACTCCTCTGGGGCCAACGTCCTGACTTTC.

In this sample, this clonotype turned up many times. The chain links TRBV12-3 or TRBV12-4 to TRBJ1-2; D might be TRBD1 (6 bases). The CDR3 loop spans 14 amino acids. Trimming cost V 6 bases and J 0 bases, with 11 bases left between them. This chain's CDR3 is CASREQGANYGYTF. In DNA form, the CDR3 reads TGTGCCAGCAGGGAACAGGGCGCTAACTATGGCTACACCTTC.

Concerning this clonotype itself: This clone may be a read error of a much larger clone one base away. The V gene is TRBV6-2 or TRBV6-3, the J gene TRBJ2-5, with 8 bases matching TRBD2. The CDR3 covers 14 residues. The germline V gene has CDR1 MNHEY and CDR2 SVGEGT. CDR3 protein: CTSSYQLAEETQYF. CDR3 coding DNA: TGTACCAGCAGTTACCAACTAGCGGAAGAGACCCAGTACTTC.

The CDR3 loop reads CASSPMTGRGTDTQYF. CDR3 sequence (DNA): TGTGCCAGCTCACCTATGACAGGGAGGGGCACAGATACGCAGTATTTT. The J gene is TRBJ2-3, the V gene TRBV18, with D perhaps being TRBD1 or TRBD2 (7 bases each). The CDR3 covers 16 residues. V gave up 3 bases and J gave up 1 base, with 14 bases separating them. Germline values: CDR1 KGHSH, CDR2 LQKENI.

This clonotype has a count of ten or more. V gene TRBV7-2 combines with J gene TRBJ2-7, with D perhaps TRBD1 (6 bases). The CDR3 totals 13 residues. Trimming pared 1 base from V and 4 bases from J, leaving 8 bases between. The germline gives CDR1 SGHTA, CDR2 FQGNSA. CDR3 nucleotide sequence: TGTGCCAGCAGCTTAGGAGGGGGATACGAGCAGTACTTC. This encodes CASSLGGGYEQYF.